This entry lists 14 T cell receptor beta chains sequenced from one sample in a study of shared clonotypes between healthy human individuals. Profiling relied on immunoSEQ multiplex PCR, and the TCRdb table lists in-frame clones only, not all of them. The sample contains 2 million to 2.5 million clones, approximately 95% of which appear only once. Sequenced sample: naive CD4+ T cells from PBMCs. Subset given: CD45RA+ positively selected. The receptors come from a man younger than 30 in good health. Some clones in this sample may be carry-over from other donors' samples.

The rearrangement joins TRBV7-9 to TRBJ2-7; TRBD2 is a possible D gene (6 bases). This CDR3 comprises 9 residues. With 10 bases removed from V and 7 bases from J, the gap between germline ends came to 8 bases. Germline V gene sequence: CDR1 SEHNR, CDR2 FQNEAQ (reference sequence). For the CDR3, the DNA is TGTGCCACCGGGAGTGAGCAGTACTTC. It yields the protein CATGSEQYF.

The chain carries TRBV28 and TRBJ1-5, with a tentative D call TRBD1 (5 bases). The CDR3 has 14 residues. Germline CDR1 reads MDHEN; CDR2 reads SYDVKM. The ends were cut back, 6 bases at V and 6 bases at J, with 15 bases in the middle. Written as DNA, the CDR3 is TGTGCCAGCAGGATGGCGGGGGAGGGTCAGCCCCAGCATTTT. Translating gives CASRMAGEGQPQHF.

V gene TRBV11-2 combines with J gene TRBJ2-7; maybe TRBD1 (5 bases). Germline values: CDR1 SGHAT, CDR2 FQNNGV. There are 13 residues in the CDR3. The V gene lost 5 bases and the J gene lost 7 bases, with 15 bases spanning the gap. DNA of the CDR3: TGTGCCAGCAGCCAGGGCGATCCGGTTGAGCAGTACTTC. Its protein is CASSQGDPVEQYF.

This clone has a single count. This specimen includes other DNA sequences encoding the same CDR3. The genes are TRBV9 and TRBJ1-4; TRBD1 matches 8 bases. The V gene's germline CDR1 is SGDLS and CDR2 YYNGEE. Germline trimming cut 4 bases from V and 2 bases from J; bases unmatched to any gene: 1. CDR3 length: 14 amino acids. CDR3 region: CASSRTGTNEKLFF. The CDR3 DNA sequence: TGTGCCAGCAGCCGGACAGGGACTAATGAAAAACTGTTTTTT.

This clone was recorded only once. Other DNA sequences in the same sample also yield this CDR3. The chain carries TRBV5-6 and TRBJ2-5; D not certain. Trimming left V 1 base short and J 1 base short, with 8 bases between. The CDR3 is 14 residues long. CDR1 SGHDT and CDR2 YYEEEE come from the germline V gene. The CDR3 region is CASSLRSFQETQYF. CDR3 nucleotides: TGTGCCAGCAGCTTGAGAAGCTTCCAAGAGACCCAGTACTTC.

In regard to this clone: The junction does not match germline at one end; this may be a read error. The CDR3 DNA reads TGTGCCATCGGTGAGGGCTCAACTAATGAAAAACTGTTTTTT. Amino acids: CAIGEGSTNEKLFF. This rearrangement joins TRBV10-3 to TRBJ1-4; D ambiguous. This CDR3 is 14 amino acids long. Germline V gene lookup returns CDR1 ENHRY and CDR2 SYGVKD.

The rearrangement uses TRBV7-2 and TRBJ1-3; unclear D gene. V was clipped by 4 bases and J by 2 bases, with 6 bases between them. Looked up from germline, CDR1 is SGHTA and CDR2 is FQGNSA. The CDR3 loop spans 13 amino acids. CDR3 nucleotide sequence: TGTGCCAGCAGCTCTCCTCCTGGAAACACCATATATTTT. Amino acids: CASSSPPGNTIYF. Combining the CDR3 with reference TRBV7-2 and TRBJ1-3 gives the whole variable domain GAGVSQSPSNKVTEKGKDVELRCDPISGHTALYWYRQSLGQGLEFLIYFQGNSAPDKSGLPSDRFSAERTGGSVSTLTIQRTQQEDSAVYLCASSSPPGNTIYFGEGSWLTVV.

The chain uses TRBV5-8 and TRBJ2-5; no firm D call. The germline V gene has CDR1 SGHTS and CDR2 YDEGEE. The CDR3 length is 11 residues. V was shortened by 4 bases and J by 7 bases, with 8 bases between the two germline ends. This chain's CDR3 is CASSLLGTQYF. The DNA for the CDR3 is TGTGCCAGCAGCCTACTTGGGACCCAGTACTTC.

The V and J genes are TRBV6-6 and TRBJ2-7, with 9 positions matching TRBD1. CDR3 length: 14 residues. Germline lookup yields CDR1 MNHNY and CDR2 SVGAGI (reference sequence). The ends lost 5 bases at V and 5 bases at J; junction bases unmatched: 7. CDR3 sequence: CASSATGTGNEQYF. The CDR3 DNA reads as TGTGCCAGCAGTGCTACTGGGACAGGGAACGAGCAGTACTTC.

The chain combines TRBV28 with TRBJ1-1; 8 positions match TRBD1. J gave up 4 bases and V 3 bases, and 13 bases lay outside the gene matches. This CDR3 contains 17 residues. Germline loops: CDR1 MDHEN, CDR2 SYDVKM. The CDR3 region is CASSFADRVGQGTEAFF. CDR3 nucleotides: TGTGCCAGCAGTTTTGCGGACAGGGTTGGCCAAGGCACTGAAGCTTTCTTT. Full variable domain (rest looked up from reference TRBV28 and TRBJ1-1): DVKVTQSSRYLVKRTGEKVFLECVQDMDHENMFWYRQDPGLGLRLIYFSYDVKMKEKGDIPEGYSVSREKKERFSLILESASTNQTSMYLCASSFADRVGQGTEAFFGQGTRLTVV.

This clone was found once. The rearrangement uses TRBV10-1 and TRBJ1-3; D is unclear. The V and J ends lost 0 bases and 2 bases respectively, with 11 bases between them. CDR3 length: 16 residues. From germline, CDR1 is WNHNN and CDR2 SYGVQD (reference sequence). DNA for the CDR3: TGCGCCAGCAGTGAGTCGACGGCCCCAACTGGAAACACCATATATTTT. Its translation is CASSESTAPTGNTIYF.

This clone occurred a few times. CDR3 nucleotides: TGTGCCAGCAGTGGAGCGGGGGGTCAGTATTCACCCCTCCACTTT. Amino acids: CASSGAGGQYSPLHF. The V call is TRBV2, the J call TRBJ1-6, with a tentative D call TRBD1 (5 bases). This CDR3 spans 15 amino acids. The V end lost 4 bases, the J end lost 8 bases, and 15 bases lay between the germline ends. The germline CDR1 and CDR2 sequences are SNHLY and FYNNEI.

The V gene is TRBV5-1, the J gene TRBJ2-2, with D possibly matching TRBD1 (7 bases). V was pared by 4 bases and J by 3 bases, with 13 bases between. Germline V lookup: CDR1 SGHRS, CDR2 YFSETQ. The CDR3 totals 15 residues. The CDR3 here is CASSPRGVDTGELFF. The CDR3 region has the DNA TGCGCCAGCAGCCCCAGGGGGGTGGACACCGGGGAGCTGTTTTTT.

The sample holds a few counts of this clone. Other DNA sequences in the same sample also yield this CDR3. V and J are TRBV18 and TRBJ1-1, with a tentative D call TRBD1 (5 bases). Trimming removed 3 bases from V and 3 bases from J, with 11 bases in between. Looked up from germline, CDR1 is KGHSH and CDR2 is LQKENI. The CDR3 spans 14 residues. The CDR3 coding sequence is TGTGCCAGCTCACCCCTCAGCAGGGACACTGAAGCTTTCTTT. Translating gives CASSPLSRDTEAFF.